A single sample gave rise to the 20 T cell receptor beta chains below, sequenced in a study of blood T cell repertoires in COVID-19. Assay used: immunoSEQ multiplex PCR; TCRdb lists only in-frame clones, some missing. The sample consists of 490,000 or so clones, about 85% of them appearing once. Sequenced input: PBMCs or T cells enriched from blood (not recorded which). The receptor set was obtained from a woman aged 60-75 years who had recovered from COVID-19.

The chain carries TRBV18 and TRBJ2-7, with 13 bases fitting TRBD2. With V trimmed by 4 bases and J by 2 bases, 2 bases remained unmatched. CDR1 is KGHSH and CDR2 is LQKENI in the germline V gene. This CDR3 is built from 15 residues. CDR3 nucleotide sequence: TGTGCCAGCTCACTCGGACTAGCGGGGGCCTACGAGCAGTACTTC. The encoded protein is CASSLGLAGAYEQYF.

V gene TRBV2 combines with J gene TRBJ1-2, with D possibly matching TRBD1 (5 bases). Germline values: CDR1 SNHLY, CDR2 FYNNEI. This CDR3 has 13 residues. V lost 5 bases to trimming and J lost 4 bases, with 11 bases between them. The CDR3 DNA reads as TGTGCCAGCAGTTTAGGGGCTGTCTATGGCTACACCTTC. Residues: CASSLGAVYGYTF.

Details on this clone: This same CDR3 is encoded by further DNA sequences in the sample. V is TRBV9 and J is TRBJ1-1; TRBD1 agrees at 8 bases. V shed 5 bases, J shed 6 bases, and the junction held 3 bases outside the gene matches. The CDR3 length is 12 residues. Germline V lookup: CDR1 SGDLS, CDR2 YYNGEE. CDR3 in amino acids: CASSPQGAEAFF. The CDR3 DNA follows: TGTGCCAGCAGTCCACAGGGGGCTGAAGCTTTCTTT. Variable domain in full (rest from reference TRBV9 and TRBJ1-1): DSGVTQTPKHLITATGQRVTLRCSPRSGDLSVYWYQQSLDQGLQFLIQYYNGEERAKGNILERFSAQQFPDLHSELNLSSLELGDSALYFCASSPQGAEAFFGQGTRLTVV.

Comments on this clone: One end of the junction fails to match germline, which may point to a read error. The rearrangement joins TRBV28 to TRBJ1-4; 7 bases are a match to TRBD1. Per the germline V gene, CDR1 is MDHEN and CDR2 is SYDVKM. The CDR3 spans 14 residues. The CDR3 is CASSSPRTTGIRLF. The CDR3 DNA sequence: TGTGCCAGCAGTTCCCCCAGGACGACAGGGATCCGACTTTTT.

The rearrangement links TRBV19 to TRBJ1-5; 9 nucleotides line up with TRBD1. The CDR3 is 16 amino acids. V gave up 3 bases and J gave up 3 bases; unmatched junction bases: 6. In germline, CDR1 is LNHDA, CDR2 SQIVND (reference sequence). CDR3 residues: CASSIAGQGFNQPQHF. The DNA of the CDR3 is TGTGCCAGTAGTATCGCGGGACAGGGATTCAATCAGCCCCAGCATTTT. Full variable domain (remainder filled in from reference TRBV19 and TRBJ1-5): DGGITQSPKYLFRKEGQNVTLSCEQNLNHDAMYWYRQDPGQGLRLIYYSQIVNDFQKGDIAEGYSVSREKKESFPLTVTSAQKNPTAFYLCASSIAGQGFNQPQHFGDGTRLSIL.

The V gene is TRBV7-4, the J gene TRBJ1-4; 7 nucleotides align to TRBD1. Germline CDR1 and CDR2: SGHVT and SQSDAQ. V shed 5 bases, J shed 6 bases, and the junction held 9 bases outside the gene matches. The CDR3 is 15 amino acids. The DNA of the CDR3 is TGTGCCAGCAGCCGATGGACAGGCCGTTATGAAAAACTGTTTTTT. It yields the protein CASSRWTGRYEKLFF.

The V call is TRBV25-1, the J call TRBJ1-2; 7 bases align to TRBD1. V lost 6 bases to trimming and J lost 4 bases; unmatched junction nucleotides: 2. CDR1 and CDR2 from the germline V gene are MGHDK and SYGVNS. The CDR3 has 12 residues. CDR3 nucleotides: TGTGCCAGCAGCCGGGACAGCTATGGCTACACCTTC. Translated, it gives CASSRDSYGYTF.

The chain combines TRBV2 with TRBJ1-1; D ambiguous. CDR3 length equals 11 residues. In germline, CDR1 is SNHLY, CDR2 FYNNEI. V was trimmed by 7 bases and J by 3 bases, leaving 6 bases between them. CDR3 sequence: CASKYYTEAFF. The CDR3 DNA sequence: TGTGCCAGCAAATATTACACTGAAGCTTTCTTT.

The chain couples TRBV5-1 to TRBJ2-3, with a weak D call TRBD2 (6 bases). Germline V gene lookup returns CDR1 SGHRS and CDR2 YFSETQ. The CDR3 consists of 14 residues. V lost 6 bases and J lost 2, with 13 bases in between. The CDR3 DNA reads as TGCGCCAGCAATTCGGCGGGGCTCACAGATACGCAGTATTTT. This codes for CASNSAGLTDTQYF.

CDR3: CASRGGTAGGTQYF. For the CDR3, the DNA is TGTGCCAGCAGAGGCGGGACAGCGGGGGGTACGCAGTATTTT. The rearrangement joins TRBV28 to TRBJ2-3, with 9 bases lining up with TRBD2. The CDR3 contains 14 residues. Losses at the gene ends were 6 bases for V and 8 bases for J; bases not matched to a gene: 9. Germline V gives CDR1 MDHEN, CDR2 SYDVKM.

This clone was counted a single time. The rearrangement joins TRBV6-4 to TRBJ2-3; TRBD1 is a possible D gene (5 bases). The CDR3 loop spans 15 amino acids. Germline V gene sequence: CDR1 MRHNA, CDR2 SNTAGT. V shed 4 bases and J shed 0 bases, with 11 bases lying between them. The CDR3 loop is CASSAGHPSTDTQYF. DNA of the CDR3: TGTGCCAGCAGTGCAGGACACCCTAGCACAGATACGCAGTATTTT.

As concerns this clone: The sample contains more than one DNA sequence encoding this CDR3. J is TRBJ1-6 and V is TRBV4-1, with TRBD1 matching 8 bases. Per the germline V gene, CDR1 is MGHRA and CDR2 is YSYEKL. J was trimmed by 1 base and V by 1 base; bases with no gene match: 3. The CDR3 runs 17 residues. CDR3 nucleotide sequence: TGCGCCAGCAGCCAAGGACAGGGGAGGTCCTATAATTCACCCCTCCACTTT. Translated, it gives CASSQGQGRSYNSPLHF.

The rearrangement uses TRBV5-6 and TRBJ1-1, with D uncertain. V was pared by 2 bases and J by 0 bases, with 8 bases between. This CDR3 is built from 14 residues. Germline CDR1 SGHDT, CDR2 YYEEEE. The DNA of the CDR3 is TGTGCCAGCAGCTTCATTAGCATGAACACTGAAGCTTTCTTT. Translated, it gives CASSFISMNTEAFF.

The DNA for the CDR3 is TGTGCCAGCAGCCCAGGGCCCACTACTAACTATGGCTACACCTTC. Translation gives CASSPGPTTNYGYTF. The rearrangement links TRBV14 to TRBJ1-2; perhaps TRBD1 as D (5 bases). The V gene's germline CDR1 is SGHDN and CDR2 FVKESK. V was trimmed by 4 bases and J by 0 bases, leaving 12 bases between them. The CDR3 is made up of 15 amino acids.

This sequence joins TRBV27 and TRBJ1-1, with D perhaps matching TRBD1 (5 bases). Trimming cost V 3 bases and J 2 bases, with 13 bases left between them. The CDR3 runs 15 residues. Germline V lookup: CDR1 MNHEY, CDR2 SMNVEV (reference sequence). The CDR3 here is CASSLFGAGNTEAFF. In DNA, the CDR3 is TGTGCCAGCAGTTTGTTTGGGGCGGGAAACACTGAAGCTTTCTTT.

The V and J genes are TRBV30 and TRBJ1-2; possibly TRBD1 for D (6 bases). Per the germline V gene, CDR1 is GTSNPN and CDR2 is SVGIG (reference sequence). The ends were cut back, 2 bases at V and 8 bases at J, with 15 bases in the middle. The CDR3 spans 13 residues. The CDR3 region has the DNA TGTGCCTGGAGTCTGCGGGGGGCTATCGGCTACACCTTC. Protein product: CAWSLRGAIGYTF.

The J gene is TRBJ1-5, the V gene TRBV14, with no clear D. This CDR3 comprises 13 residues. The V gene's germline CDR1 is SGHDN and CDR2 FVKESK. With 1 base removed from V and 5 bases from J, the gap between germline ends came to 6 bases. CDR3 coding DNA: TGTGCCAGCAGCCAAGGGCCATATCAGCCCCAGCATTTT. It specifies CASSQGPYQPQHF.

The chain recombines TRBV19 with TRBJ2-7, with D perhaps TRBD1 (6 bases). V lost 1 base and J lost 2, with 9 bases in between. The CDR3 loop spans 14 amino acids. Germline lookup yields CDR1 LNHDA and CDR2 SQIVND (reference sequence). CDR3 in amino acids: CASSIGQATYEQYF. DNA of the CDR3: TGTGCCAGTAGTATAGGACAGGCCACCTACGAGCAGTACTTC.

This chain links TRBV4-1 with TRBJ1-2; 8 bases match TRBD1. J was trimmed by 7 bases and V by 1 base; bases with no gene match: 8. From germline, CDR1 is MGHRA and CDR2 YSYEKL. The CDR3 extends over 15 amino acids. The CDR3 is CASSQVTQGARGYTF. CDR3 nucleotides: TGCGCCAGCAGCCAAGTCACTCAGGGGGCGCGTGGCTACACCTTC.

The chain recombines TRBV12-3 or TRBV12-4 with TRBJ1-2; 8 bases are shared with TRBD1. V lost 6 bases to trimming and J lost 4 bases; unmatched junction nucleotides: 4. The CDR3 contains 13 residues. CDR3 sequence (DNA): TGTGCCAGCAGCGAAACAGGGGGCTATGGCTACACCTTC. Translated: CASSETGGYGYTF.